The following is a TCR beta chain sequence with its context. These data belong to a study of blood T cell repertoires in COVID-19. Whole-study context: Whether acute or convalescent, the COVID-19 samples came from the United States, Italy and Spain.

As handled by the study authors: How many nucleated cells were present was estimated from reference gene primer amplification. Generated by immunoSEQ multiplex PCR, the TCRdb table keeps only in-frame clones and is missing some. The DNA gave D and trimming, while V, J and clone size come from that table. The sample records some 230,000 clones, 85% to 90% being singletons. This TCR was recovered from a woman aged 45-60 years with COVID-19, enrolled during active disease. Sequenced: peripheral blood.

CDR3 region: CASSFKQAQGGYTF. The CDR3 DNA reads as TGCGCCAGCAGCTTCAAACAGGCACAAGGGGGCTACACCTTC. This chain links TRBV5-1 with TRBJ1-2, with D perhaps TRBD1 (5 bases). V lost 2 bases to trimming and J lost 8 bases, with 16 bases between them. The CDR3 sequence is 14 residues long. Germline CDR1 is SGHRS and CDR2 is YFSETQ. Full variable domain (rest looked up from reference TRBV5-1 and TRBJ1-2): KAGVTQTPRYLIKTRGQQVTLSCSPISGHRSVSWYQQTPGQGLQFLFEYFSETQRNKGNFPGRFSGRQFSNSRSEMNVSTLELGDSALYLCASSFKQAQGGYTFGSGTRLTVV.